Presented here are 8 T cell receptor beta chains from one specimen sequenced in a study of T cell clonotyping in hematopoietic cell transplantation. Produced via immunoSEQ multiplex PCR; TCRdb's table is partial and in-frame only. The sample records about 6,800 clones, about 98% being singletons. The sample here was PBMCs, taken 30 days after allogeneic stem cell transplant. These receptors came from a male patient aged 55-69 years who had an allogeneic stem cell transplant from a related donor, so the T cells may come from the graft donor. Some clones in this sample may be carry-over from other donors' samples.

This chain links TRBV4-3 with TRBJ1-1; 9 positions match TRBD1. The CDR3 totals 17 residues. Germline loops: CDR1 LGHNA, CDR2 YSLEER. The J segment lost 0 bases and the V segment lost 3 bases, leaving 8 bases of the junction unmatched. The CDR3 region is CASSQRGQGTMNTEAFF. CDR3 in DNA: TGCGCCAGCAGCCAGAGGGGACAGGGAACCATGAACACTGAAGCTTTCTTT.

This clone has only one observation. The V call is TRBV18, the J call TRBJ2-7; 7 bases are a match to TRBD1. Germline CDR1 is KGHSH and CDR2 is LQKENI. Trimming cost V 4 bases and J 2 bases; bases outside gene matches: 8. The CDR3 contains 15 residues. The CDR3 sequence: CASSLDRQGAYEQYF. CDR3 in DNA: TGTGCCAGCTCACTAGACCGACAGGGCGCCTACGAGCAGTACTTC.

This clone came up once. The chain uses TRBV4-1 and TRBJ1-5; 7 bases map to TRBD1. Per germline, CDR1 MGHRA and CDR2 YSYEKL. The CDR3 consists of 17 residues. The V gene end was trimmed by 0 bases and the J gene end by 5 bases; junction bases not matched to a gene: 10. The CDR3 loop reads CASSQDGAGGDHQPQHF. Written as DNA, the CDR3 is TGCGCCAGCAGCCAAGATGGGGCAGGGGGAGACCATCAGCCCCAGCATTTT.

The V gene is TRBV4-1, the J gene TRBJ2-2; 7 positions match TRBD2. Germline CDR1 MGHRA, CDR2 YSYEKL. The length of the CDR3 is 18 residues. J was trimmed by 0 bases and V by 3 bases; bases with no gene match: 10. The chain's CDR3 is CASSHGTNLLPNTGELFF. The CDR3 bases are TGCGCCAGCAGCCACGGGACTAATTTACTACCGAACACCGGGGAGCTGTTTTTT.

V and J are TRBV30 and TRBJ1-2, with D maybe TRBD1 (5 bases). Germline CDR1 GTSNPN, CDR2 SVGIG (reference sequence). The CDR3 spans 13 residues. Trimming removed 5 bases from V and 0 bases from J, with 10 bases in between. In nucleotides, the CDR3 is TGTGCCTGGTTCAGGGTAGCTAACTATGGCTACACCTTC. The encoded protein is CAWFRVANYGYTF.

The chain recombines TRBV30 with TRBJ1-1, with D tentatively TRBD1 (6 bases). The CDR3 length is 15 residues. Germline V gene data show CDR1 as GTSNPN and CDR2 as SVGIG (reference sequence). Trimming left V 3 bases short and J 3 bases short, with 17 bases between. This CDR3 reads CAWRKSKPGDTEAFF. As DNA, the CDR3 is TGTGCCTGGAGGAAATCCAAACCAGGGGACACTGAAGCTTTCTTT. Full variable domain (missing parts from reference TRBV30 and TRBJ1-1): SQTIHQWPATLVQPVGSPLSLECTVEGTSNPNLYWYRQAAGRGLQLLFYSVGIGQISSEVPQNLSASRPQDRQFILSSKKLLLSDSGFYLCAWRKSKPGDTEAFFGQGTRLTVV.

The chain is built from TRBV6-5 and TRBJ2-7; the D gene is possibly TRBD1 (5 bases). Trimming took off 8 bases at V and 1 base at J, with 9 bases between the two ends. The germline CDR1 and CDR2 sequences are MNHEY and SVGAGI. CDR3 length equals 12 residues. The CDR3 DNA reads as TGTGCCAGCGGGAAGGGGTCCTACGAGCAGTACTTC. Protein product: CASGKGSYEQYF.

The chain employs TRBV11-2 and TRBJ2-1, with D maybe TRBD2 (7 bases). The CDR3 consists of 14 residues. CDR1 SGHAT and CDR2 FQNNGV come from the germline V gene. The germline V and J ends were trimmed by 2 bases and 8 bases, with 13 bases remaining between them. CDR3 region: CASSLMVGGHEQFF. For the CDR3, the DNA is TGTGCCAGCAGCTTAATGGTGGGGGGGCATGAGCAGTTCTTC.